A selection of T cell receptor beta chains follows, all from one sample in a study of early T cells in non-severe SARS-CoV-2 infection. Using its own MiXCR run on the 5' RACE reads, TCRdb lists one record per CDR3 protein. The top ten hold roughly 7.8% of the sample, which has tens of thousands of distinct CDR3 sequences, approximately 6% seen once. Sequencing input: whole blood. All receptors derive from an adult who was a healthcare worker with PCR-confirmed SARS-CoV-2 infection or an uninfected control (not recorded which). CDR3s leave out the opening cysteine and the closing phenylalanine or tryptophan. Each record gives: CDR3 protein, D gene, J gene, V gene. The D gene is left open where the match is weak.

CDR3: ASSQRGGAFEQF; D: TRBD2; J: TRBJ2-1; V: TRBV6-2/TRBV6-3
CDR3: ASSSVGDEQY; D: NA; J: TRBJ2-7; V: TRBV28
CDR3: ASSEYGSGDEQF; D: NA; J: TRBJ2-1; V: TRBV2
CDR3: ASSPTSGMTAYNEQF; D: TRBD2; J: TRBJ2-1; V: TRBV3-1
CDR3: ASSQHPAVRETQY; D: NA; J: TRBJ2-5; V: TRBV7-6
CDR3: ASSPRQGDNSPLH; D: TRBD1; J: TRBJ1-6; V: TRBV12-3/TRBV12-4
CDR3: ASSVSTNEKLF; D: NA; J: TRBJ1-4; V: TRBV19
CDR3: ASSLAPSGNSYNEQF; D: TRBD2; J: TRBJ2-1; V: TRBV7-2
CDR3: ASSRRQGAEAF; D: TRBD1; J: TRBJ1-1; V: TRBV12-3/TRBV12-4
CDR3: ASSPWGRTNEKLF; D: NA; J: TRBJ1-4; V: TRBV6-2/TRBV6-3
CDR3: ASSSSYGNEQF; D: NA; J: TRBJ2-1; V: TRBV7-2
CDR3: ASSEDTAGDEQF; D: NA; J: TRBJ2-1; V: TRBV10-1
CDR3: ASSFGTSGSSDTQY; D: TRBD2; J: TRBJ2-3; V: TRBV11-2
CDR3: ASSLEGGSSYEQY; D: TRBD2; J: TRBJ2-7; V: TRBV11-2
CDR3: ASSQGTGDPQETQY; D: TRBD1; J: TRBJ2-5; V: TRBV4-2
CDR3: ASCRTGGNQPQH; D: TRBD1; J: TRBJ1-5; V: TRBV6-2/TRBV6-3
CDR3: ASSTLGRDEQY; D: NA; J: TRBJ2-7; V: TRBV5-6
CDR3: ASSPVPGANVLT; D: NA; J: TRBJ2-6; V: TRBV18
CDR3: ASSLKRETEAF; D: NA; J: TRBJ1-1; V: TRBV12-3/TRBV12-4
CDR3: ASSTTSGRAQYEQY; D: TRBD2; J: TRBJ2-7; V: TRBV12-3/TRBV12-4
CDR3: ASSSHREGQETQY; D: NA; J: TRBJ2-5; V: TRBV6-2/TRBV6-3
CDR3: ASSQGGFPSGAF; D: NA; J: TRBJ1-1; V: TRBV4-1
CDR3: SVTQGPGNTIY; D: TRBD1; J: TRBJ1-3; V: TRBV29-1
CDR3: ASSFPDSRNVLT; D: NA; J: TRBJ2-6; V: TRBV7-9
CDR3: AISEKGLKGTEAF; D: NA; J: TRBJ1-1; V: TRBV10-3
CDR3: ASSLSMGRSLGYT; D: NA; J: TRBJ1-2; V: TRBV11-3
CDR3: ATSGGGQLTDTQY; D: NA; J: TRBJ2-3; V: TRBV10-3
CDR3: AWSVYGGGQPQH; D: NA; J: TRBJ1-5; V: TRBV30
CDR3: ASSPVHGQKQETQY; D: NA; J: TRBJ2-5; V: TRBV18
CDR3: ASSKVRTGGTNEKLF; D: NA; J: TRBJ1-4; V: TRBV21-1
CDR3: ASSLSTVEAF; D: NA; J: TRBJ1-1; V: TRBV12-3/TRBV12-4
CDR3: ASSRGQNTGELF; D: NA; J: TRBJ2-2; V: TRBV7-6
CDR3: ASSERTSSIDEQF; D: NA; J: TRBJ2-1; V: TRBV11-3
CDR3: ASSWDRMKDGYT; D: TRBD1; J: TRBJ1-2; V: TRBV5-1
CDR3: ASSQKGLAAQSSYNEQF; D: TRBD2; J: TRBJ2-1; V: TRBV4-1
CDR3: ASHPLGTGTMHEQF; D: TRBD1; J: TRBJ2-1; V: TRBV6-5
CDR3: ASSPSGDRAWEQY; D: TRBD1; J: TRBJ2-7; V: TRBV7-9